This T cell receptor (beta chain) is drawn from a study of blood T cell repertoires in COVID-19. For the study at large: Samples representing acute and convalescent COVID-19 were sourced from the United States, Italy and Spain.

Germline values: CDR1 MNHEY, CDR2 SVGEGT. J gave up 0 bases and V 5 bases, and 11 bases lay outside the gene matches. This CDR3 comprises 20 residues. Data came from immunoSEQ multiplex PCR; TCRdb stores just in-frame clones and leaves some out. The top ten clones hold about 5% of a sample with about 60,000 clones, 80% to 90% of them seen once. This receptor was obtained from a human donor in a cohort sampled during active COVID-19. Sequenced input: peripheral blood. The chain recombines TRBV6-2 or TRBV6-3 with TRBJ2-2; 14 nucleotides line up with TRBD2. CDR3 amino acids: CASSTSGLAGVPSNTGELFF. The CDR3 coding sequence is TGTGCCAGCAGTACATCGGGACTAGCGGGGGTGCCGTCGAACACCGGGGAGCTGTTTTTT.